Following are 13 T cell receptor beta chains from one sample sequenced in a study of T cell responses to AZD1222 COVID-19 vaccine. Measured with immunoSEQ multiplex PCR; TCRdb has only the in-frame clones, and not every one. The table shows approximately 99,000 clones, with roughly 84% occurring only once. The source material was peripheral blood, sampled on day 0 of AZD1222 vaccination. The receptors shown here come from an adult in good health.

V and J are TRBV3-1 (or the pseudogene TRBV3-2) and TRBJ2-1; TRBD2 might be the D (5 bases). The CDR3 has 15 amino acids. CDR1 and CDR2 (germline): LGHDT, YNNKEL (reference sequence). The germline V and J ends were trimmed by 0 bases and 11 bases, with 17 bases remaining between them. CDR3 in DNA: TGTGCCAGCAGCCAAGAGGGGAGAGGGCTTGAGAAGCAGTTCTTC. It encodes CASSQEGRGLEKQFF.

The chain uses TRBV6-5 and TRBJ1-1; D remains unclear. V lost 2 bases, J lost 2 bases, and 9 bases lay in between. Germline CDR1 reads MNHEY; CDR2 reads SVGAGI. This CDR3 spans 14 amino acids. The CDR3 spells CASSYEGRNTEAFF. The CDR3 DNA reads TGTGCCAGCAGTTACGAGGGCCGCAACACTGAAGCTTTCTTT.

The rearrangement links TRBV19 to TRBJ1-6; D might be TRBD1 (5 bases). V lost 8 bases and J lost 7, with 21 bases in between. The CDR3 length is 16 residues. CDR1 and CDR2 from the germline V gene are LNHDA and SQIVND (reference sequence). CDR3 coding DNA: TGTGCCAGTGCGGGGGTAGGGGCTCTCCAGAATTCACCCCTCCACTTT. Amino acid sequence: CASAGVGALQNSPLHF.

This chain connects TRBV6-5 to TRBJ1-2; TRBD1 matches 8 bases. Germline V CDR1 and CDR2: MNHEY, SVGAGI. The V and J ends lost 6 bases and 4 bases, in that order; junction bases with no gene match: 7. This CDR3 is 14 amino acids long. CDR3: CASSSQGALYGYTF. CDR3 bases: TGTGCCAGCAGCTCCCAGGGGGCCCTCTATGGCTACACCTTC.

V usage is TRBV6-5 and J usage is TRBJ1-4; possibly TRBD1 for D (6 bases). Per the germline V gene, CDR1 is MNHEY and CDR2 is SVGAGI. CDR3 length equals 14 residues. V was shortened by 6 bases and J by 5 bases, with 13 bases between the two germline ends. The CDR3 loop reads CASRQGQMNEKLFF. In nucleotides, the CDR3 is TGTGCCAGCAGACAAGGACAGATGAATGAAAAACTGTTTTTT.

The chain is built from TRBV7-2 and TRBJ2-2; the D gene could be TRBD1 or TRBD2 (6 bases each). Germline CDR1 is SGHTA and CDR2 is FQGNSA. This CDR3 has 15 amino acids. V was trimmed by 5 bases and J by 7 bases, leaving 17 bases between them. CDR3 amino acids: CASSQGGGLIGELFF. The CDR3 bases are TGTGCCAGCAGCCAAGGAGGGGGGCTAATCGGGGAGCTGTTTTTT.

The V gene is TRBV28, the J gene TRBJ2-7; the D is unclear. The CDR3 is made up of 16 amino acids. From germline, CDR1 is MDHEN and CDR2 SYDVKM. Trimming pared 3 bases from V and 0 bases from J, leaving 15 bases between. CDR3 DNA sequence: TGTGCCAGCAGTTTCGCGGTAGTAAAGAACTCCTACGAGCAGTACTTC. It is translated as CASSFAVVKNSYEQYF.

The chain is built from TRBV24-1 and TRBJ1-1, with TRBD1 identical over 9 bases. J lost 4 bases, V lost 2 bases, and 4 bases had no gene match. This CDR3 contains 15 residues. Germline V gene sequence: CDR1 KGHDR, CDR2 SFDVKD. The CDR3 spells CATSDSNRGLTEAFF. CDR3 nucleotide sequence: TGTGCCACCAGTGATTCTAACAGGGGGCTCACTGAAGCTTTCTTT.

The J gene is TRBJ2-5, the V gene TRBV2, with D possibly matching TRBD1 (6 bases). CDR3 size: 15 residues. V dropped 5 bases and J dropped 2 bases, with 15 bases sitting between them. Germline lookup yields CDR1 SNHLY and CDR2 FYNNEI. CDR3 sequence: CASSPTQGWQETQYF. In nucleotides, the CDR3 is TGTGCCAGCAGTCCCACCCAGGGGTGGCAAGAGACCCAGTACTTC.

The V call is TRBV30, the J call TRBJ2-3; no firm D call. Trimming stripped 2 bases from V and 1 base from J, with 7 bases between. The length of the CDR3 is 13 residues. The germline V gene has CDR1 GTSNPN and CDR2 SVGIG (reference sequence). The CDR3 DNA is TGTGCCTGGAGTCGTATGGGCACAGATACGCAGTATTTT. As protein: CAWSRMGTDTQYF. Full variable domain (rest looked up from reference TRBV30 and TRBJ2-3): SQTIHQWPATLVQPVGSPLSLECTVEGTSNPNLYWYRQAAGRGLQLLFYSVGIGQISSEVPQNLSASRPQDRQFILSSKKLLLSDSGFYLCAWSRMGTDTQYFGPGTRLTVL.

The chain has TRBV7-2 and TRBJ2-5; D gene ambiguous. Germline V gene lookup returns CDR1 SGHTA and CDR2 FQGNSA. This CDR3 region has 14 residues. V lost 2 bases and J 5 bases, leaving 12 bases between the germline ends. For the CDR3, the DNA is TGTGCCAGCAGCTTATCCGGGTCCAGGGAGACCCAGTACTTC. Residues: CASSLSGSRETQYF.

The J gene is TRBJ1-1, the V gene TRBV30; tentative D call: TRBD1 (6 bases). Germline-derived CDR1 and CDR2 are GTSNPN and SVGIG (reference sequence). The germline V and J ends were trimmed by 5 bases and 1 base, with 14 bases remaining between them. This CDR3 is built from 14 residues. CDR3 in amino acids: CAWREDRPNTEAFF. In nucleotides, the CDR3 is TGTGCCTGGCGAGAAGACAGGCCGAACACTGAAGCTTTCTTT.

The chain uses TRBV7-2 and TRBJ1-2, with D unresolved. CDR3 length: 13 amino acids. Germline V CDR1 and CDR2: SGHTA, FQGNSA. The ends were cut back, 3 bases at V and 1 base at J, with 6 bases in the middle. Written as DNA, the CDR3 is TGTGCCAGCAGCTTCCGGTTTAACTATGGCTACACCTTC. Its protein product is CASSFRFNYGYTF.